These 28 T cell receptor beta chains were all obtained from the same sample, sequenced in a study of blood T cells in healthy people across ages. A second PCR, run for about 7 to 11 cycles, used a sample-barcoded 5' primer plus a J-beta primer mix. In TCRdb, the 5' RACE reads were re-called with MiXCR into one record per CDR3 protein. This table has nearly 1 million distinct CDR3 sequences, just over 50% appearing once. Sequencing was performed on blood. The receptor set was obtained from a woman aged 60 to 75 in good health.

The V gene is TRBV7-2, the J gene TRBJ1-4; no firm D call. CDR3 size: 14 residues. The germline V and J ends were trimmed by 5 bases and 8 bases, with 15 bases remaining between them. The germline CDR1 and CDR2 sequences are SGHTA and FQGNSA. CDR3 amino acids: CASSLGGKGEKLFF. CDR3 nucleotide sequence: TGTGCCAGCAGCCTCGGTGGCAAAGGGGAAAAACTGTTTTTT.

The V gene is TRBV6-2 or TRBV6-3, the J gene TRBJ2-4, with a possible D match to TRBD1 (6 bases). Trimming pared 6 bases from V and 15 bases from J, leaving 24 bases between. There are 14 residues in the CDR3. The V gene's germline CDR1 is MNHEY and CDR2 SVGEGT. CDR3 protein: CASSPGNRASERYF. The CDR3 DNA reads as TGTGCCAGCAGCCCCGGGAACAGGGCTTCCGAGCGGTACTTC.

The rearrangement joins TRBV21-1 to TRBJ2-7; TRBD2 reflects the table's D call only, with no check against the DNA. TRBV21-1 is assigned pseudogene status. The CDR3 runs 19 residues. This CDR3 is CASSRLGLAGCGDLYEQYF. The CDR3 bases are TGTGCCAGCAGCAGACTGGGACTAGCAGGGTGCGGGGACCTATACGAGCAGTACTTC.

The chain joins TRBV6-2 or TRBV6-3 to TRBJ2-1, with 8 bases matching TRBD2. CDR1 is MNHEY, CDR2 SVGEGT, per germline. This CDR3 contains 14 residues. V shed 3 bases, J shed 4 bases, and the junction held 2 bases outside the gene matches. Here the CDR3 reads CASSYSGDYNEQFF. The CDR3 nucleotides read TGTGCCAGCAGTTATAGCGGGGATTACAATGAGCAGTTCTTC.

Of note for this clonotype: The junction and the germline gene differ at one end; a read error may be behind it. The chain uses TRBV28 and TRBJ2-7; 7 bases match TRBD2. CDR1 is MDHEN, CDR2 SYDVKM, per germline. The CDR3 extends over 15 amino acids. CDR3 nucleotide sequence: TGTGCCAGCAGTTCCCCAGCGGGACCCACCTACGAGCAGAACTTC. It is translated as CASSSPAGPTYEQNF.

The rearrangement links TRBV9 to TRBJ1-6; D unclear. V gave up 3 bases and J gave up 10 bases, with 14 bases separating them. The CDR3 has 14 amino acids. Germline values: CDR1 SGDLS, CDR2 YYNGEE. CDR3 sequence reads: CASSAGSPNSPLHF. The CDR3 region has the DNA TGTGCCAGCAGCGCCGGTTCACCGAACTCACCCCTCCACTTT.

Only a few counts were recorded for this clonotype. The junction does not match germline at one end; this may be a read error. The chain combines TRBV18 with TRBJ2-6, with 7 positions matching TRBD1. The V gene's germline CDR1 is KGHSH and CDR2 LQKENI. The CDR3 runs 17 residues. The CDR3 protein is CASSPTRGPSRANVLTF. The CDR3 DNA follows: TGTGCCAGCTCACCGACGAGGGGGCCCTCTAGGGCCAACGTCCTGACTTTC.

The J gene is TRBJ2-4, the V gene TRBV15; D may be TRBD1 (6 bases). This CDR3 region has 17 residues. Germline assignment: CDR1 LNHNV and CDR2 YYDKDF (reference sequence). Trimming left V 0 bases short and J 15 bases short, with 27 bases between. The CDR3 region is CATSRDSATGQTYERYF. The CDR3 coding sequence is TGTGCCACCAGCAGAGATTCAGCCACGGGACAAACCTACGAGCGGTACTTC.

This clonotype was counted at least ten times. The chain carries TRBV28 and TRBJ1-4; tentatively, D is TRBD1 (6 bases). Looked up from germline, CDR1 is MDHEN and CDR2 is SYDVKM. Trimming removed 6 bases at V and 6 bases at J, with 20 bases between. This CDR3 has 16 amino acids. CDR3 amino acids: CASSSLRVRGYEKLFF. CDR3 nucleotide sequence: TGTGCCAGCAGCTCCCTTCGAGTTAGGGGGTATGAAAAACTGTTTTTT.

This clonotype was seen more than once but under ten times. The chain combines TRBV6-6 with TRBJ2-5, with 7 bases aligning to TRBD2. The junction had 9 bases not matched to a gene; V was cut back by 7 bases and J by 4 bases. Germline CDR1 MNHNY, CDR2 SVGAGI (reference sequence). This CDR3 has 14 residues. This CDR3 is CASTPGGFTETQYF. DNA for the CDR3: TGTGCCAGCACCCCGGGGGGTTTTACAGAGACCCAGTACTTC.

The chain uses TRBV5-5 and TRBJ2-3; TRBD2 matches at 8 bases. This CDR3 has 16 residues. The junction had 9 bases not matched to a gene; V was cut back by 4 bases and J by 2 bases. Germline loops: CDR1 SGHKS, CDR2 YYEKEE (reference sequence). The CDR3 nucleotides are TGTGCCAGCAGCATGAGGAGCGGGGGAGCCACAGATACGCAGTATTTT. Protein product: CASSMRSGGATDTQYF.

In this sample, this clonotype turned up once. The chain uses TRBV6-2 or TRBV6-3 and TRBJ1-2, with 7 nucleotides matching TRBD1. The CDR3 covers 16 residues. Trimming removed 7 bases from V and 0 bases from J; junction bases left unmatched: 11. Germline V CDR1 and CDR2: MNHEY, SVGEGT. The CDR3 loop reads CASTRGTDYSNYGYTF. CDR3 in DNA: TGTGCCAGCACCCGGGGGACAGACTATTCTAACTATGGCTACACCTTC.

This chain joins TRBV20-1 and TRBJ2-1; the match to TRBD2 covers 12 bases. J was trimmed by 8 bases and V by 0 bases; bases with no gene match: 5. Germline values: CDR1 DFQATT, CDR2 SNEGSKA (reference sequence). This CDR3 is built from 15 residues. This CDR3 reads CSARDLAGGAHEQFF. DNA for the CDR3: TGCAGTGCTAGAGACCTAGCGGGAGGGGCCCATGAGCAGTTCTTC.

The table lists this clonotype with a few counts. This sequence joins TRBV7-9 and TRBJ2-7, with TRBD2 identical over 12 bases. The germline CDR1 and CDR2 sequences are SEHNR and FQNEAQ (reference sequence). The CDR3 runs 15 residues. The ends lost 4 bases at V and 4 bases at J; junction bases unmatched: 5. The CDR3 reads CASSSMTSGSYEQYF. CDR3 in DNA: TGTGCCAGCAGCTCAATGACTAGCGGGAGTTACGAGCAGTACTTC.

The V call is TRBV28, the J call TRBJ2-5, with D maybe TRBD1 (5 bases). The CDR3 is 13 residues long. The V end was cut by 5 bases, the J end by 5 bases, with 12 bases between. The V gene's germline CDR1 is MDHEN and CDR2 SYDVKM. CDR3 DNA sequence: TGTGCCAGCAGTAGCAGGGTTGTCGAGACCCAGTACTTC. This codes for CASSSRVVETQYF.

This clonotype occurred a few times. The V gene is TRBV20-1, the J gene TRBJ2-7; D is ambiguous. The V end was cut by 5 bases, the J end by 0 bases, with 14 bases between. CDR3 length equals 14 residues. From germline, CDR1 is DFQATT and CDR2 SNEGSKA (reference sequence). DNA of the CDR3: TGCAGTGCTGACCTCTTTCAGAGCTCCTACGAGCAGTACTTC. This encodes CSADLFQSSYEQYF.

The V and J genes are TRBV6-2 or TRBV6-3 and TRBJ1-2, with a possible D match to TRBD1 (5 bases). V lost 7 bases and J lost 4, with 19 bases in between. This CDR3 is 15 amino acids long. CDR1 MNHEY and CDR2 SVGEGT come from the germline V gene. As DNA, the CDR3 is TGTGCCAGCACCAAAACAAGGGGCGAGAGCTATGGCTACACCTTC. Protein sequence: CASTKTRGESYGYTF.

This clonotype was found a few times. The gene calls are TRBV15 and TRBJ2-3; D not certain. The V and J ends lost 3 bases and 10 bases respectively, with 11 bases between them. CDR1 is LNHNV, CDR2 YYDKDF, per germline (reference sequence). The CDR3 runs to 12 residues. The CDR3 here is CATSSRFDAQYF. For the CDR3, the DNA is TGTGCCACCAGCAGCAGGTTCGACGCGCAGTATTTT.

The V gene is TRBV27, the J gene TRBJ2-3; D unclear. The CDR3 contains 13 residues. The V end lost 7 bases, the J end lost 1 base, and 9 bases lay between the germline ends. Germline V gene lookup returns CDR1 MNHEY and CDR2 SMNVEV (reference sequence). CDR3 sequence reads: CASTIRGTDTQYF. CDR3 in DNA: TGTGCCAGCACAATTAGGGGCACAGATACGCAGTATTTT.

This clonotype was counted only a few times. The chain recombines TRBV24-1 with TRBJ2-5; no clear D gene. Trimming removed 3 bases at V and 5 bases at J, with 12 bases between. Germline assignment: CDR1 KGHDR and CDR2 SFDVKD. The CDR3 totals 14 residues. CDR3: CATSDPFLGETQYF. CDR3 nucleotides: TGTGCCACCAGTGATCCGTTCCTGGGGGAGACCCAGTACTTC.

A few counts support this clonotype. The chain uses TRBV20-1 and TRBJ2-5; 7 bases are shared with TRBD1. CDR3 length: 13 residues. Germline loops: CDR1 DFQATT, CDR2 SNEGSKA (reference sequence). DNA for the CDR3: TGCAGCGCCCGGACAGGTGGGGGAGAGACCCAGTACTTC. Translated: CSARTGGGETQYF.

The J gene is TRBJ2-5, the V gene TRBV14, with D possibly being TRBD1 (5 bases). The DNA end is more similar to TRBJ2-7, so the J call may be wrong. The CDR3 is 17 residues long. The germline gives CDR1 SGHDN, CDR2 FVKESK. The CDR3 region is CASSQDVTDNGPGEQYF. CDR3 sequence (DNA): TGTGCCAGCAGCCAAGACGTTACGGACAATGGACCAGGCGAGCAGTACTTC.

CDR3 protein: CASTLDRGGGANVLTF. The CDR3 nucleotides are TGTGCCAGCACCTTAGACCGTGGAGGAGGGGCCAACGTCCTGACTTTC. The gene calls are TRBV12-3 or TRBV12-4 and TRBJ2-6, with D perhaps matching TRBD2 (5 bases). V shed 7 bases and J shed 4 bases, with 17 bases lying between them. The length of the CDR3 is 16 residues.

The V gene is TRBV2, the J gene TRBJ1-5; weak D call: TRBD1 (5 bases). With 4 bases removed from V and 4 bases from J, the gap between germline ends came to 11 bases. Germline assignment: CDR1 SNHLY and CDR2 FYNNEI. The CDR3 extends over 14 amino acids. This chain's CDR3 is CASSVQGRNQPQHF. The DNA for the CDR3 is TGTGCCAGCAGTGTTCAGGGTCGGAATCAGCCCCAGCATTTT.

The genes are TRBV7-2 and TRBJ2-3; D not resolved. Germline CDR1 SGHTA, CDR2 FQGNSA. The length of the CDR3 is 15 residues. The V gene lost 3 bases and the J gene lost 2 bases, with 12 bases spanning the gap. The CDR3 bases are TGTGCCAGCAGCTTCCTTAGCCCAAACACAGATACGCAGTATTTT. It codes for CASSFLSPNTDTQYF. Based on the CDR3 plus reference TRBV7-2 and TRBJ2-3, the full variable domain is GAGVSQSPSNKVTEKGKDVELRCDPISGHTALYWYRQSLGQGLEFLIYFQGNSAPDKSGLPSDRFSAERTGGSVSTLTIQRTQQEDSAVYLCASSFLSPNTDTQYFGPGTRLTVL.

V is TRBV28 and J is TRBJ2-1; 15 bases agree with TRBD2. The junction had 9 bases not matched to a gene; V was cut back by 5 bases and J by 10 bases. Germline CDR1 is MDHEN and CDR2 is SYDVKM. This CDR3 has 16 amino acids. CDR3 residues: CASSDRTSGRAFEQFF. CDR3 coding DNA: TGTGCCAGCAGTGATCGGACTAGCGGGAGGGCGTTCGAGCAGTTCTTC.

In this sample, this clonotype turned up a few times. V usage is TRBV12-3 or TRBV12-4 and J usage is TRBJ2-3; D gene uncertain. This CDR3 is 15 amino acids long. V was shortened by 3 bases and J by 4 bases, with 14 bases between the two germline ends. The chain's CDR3 is CASSFSASEADTQYF. CDR3 in DNA: TGTGCCAGCAGTTTCTCGGCCAGTGAAGCAGATACGCAGTATTTT.

This chain links TRBV2 with TRBJ2-3; 7 bases are a match to TRBD1. This CDR3 comprises 12 residues. Germline V gene sequence: CDR1 SNHLY, CDR2 FYNNEI. With V trimmed by 7 bases and J by 10 bases, 8 bases remained unmatched. As DNA, the CDR3 is TGTGCCAGCAAGCCGACAGGGTGGCCGCAGTATTTT. This translates into CASKPTGWPQYF.